A single sample gave rise to the 20 T cell receptor beta chains below, sequenced in a study of response to subunit inactivated influenza vaccine. TCRdb redid the calling of the RT-PCR reads with MiXCR, one entry per CDR3 protein. The sample carries some 500,000 distinct CDR3 sequences, about an eighth recorded once. Material: PBMCs from blood, obtained 35 to 45 days after vaccination. The receptors derive from a man between 50 and 59 years old who received an inactivated influenza vaccine.

This clonotype was counted only a few times. This chain joins TRBV7-9 and TRBJ2-3; D unclear. The CDR3 has 15 residues. CDR1 and CDR2 from the germline V gene are SEHNR and FQNEAQ (reference sequence). Trimming left V 2 bases short and J 6 bases short, with 15 bases between. In DNA, the CDR3 is TGTGCCAGCAGCTTATGGAGATTCCCCCGTGATACGCAGTATTTT. Its translation is CASSLWRFPRDTQYF.

With respect to this clonotype: A much more abundant neighbour one base away suggests this may be a read error. The CDR3 region has the DNA TGCGCCAGCAACCGGGACGGGAACGGTGACATTCGGTACTTC. Translating gives CASNRDGNGDIRYF. This rearrangement joins TRBV5-1 to TRBJ2-4; D may match TRBD1 or TRBD2 (5 bases each). The CDR3 length is 14 residues. Germline loops: CDR1 SGHRS, CDR2 YFSETQ.

The chain couples TRBV12-3 or TRBV12-4 to TRBJ2-5; 8 nucleotides agree with TRBD1. The CDR3 totals 14 residues. The V segment lost 4 bases and the J segment 5 bases; nucleotides outside the gene matches: 6. CDR3 coding DNA: TGTGCCAGCAGTTACGACTACAGGGGGGAGACCCAGTACTTC. This encodes CASSYDYRGETQYF.

This sequence joins TRBV12-3 or TRBV12-4 and TRBJ2-1, with a weak D call TRBD2 (6 bases). Trimming left V 6 bases short and J 1 base short, with 10 bases between. This CDR3 is built from 14 residues. The chain's CDR3 is CASSMGGSYNEQFF. In nucleotides, the CDR3 is TGTGCCAGCAGCATGGGGGGTTCCTACAATGAGCAGTTCTTC.

The chain has TRBV2 and TRBJ2-7, with D tentatively TRBD1 (7 bases). Germline values: CDR1 SNHLY, CDR2 FYNNEI. The V and J ends lost 0 bases and 5 bases respectively, with 17 bases between them. The CDR3 totals 16 residues. The CDR3 reads CASSEALGGQLNEQYF. The CDR3 region has the DNA TGTGCCAGCAGTGAAGCGTTGGGGGGACAGCTCAACGAGCAGTACTTC.

The J gene is TRBJ2-7, the V gene TRBV6-2 or TRBV6-3; a weak D match, TRBD2 (5 bases). Between the trimmed V and J ends, which lost 5 bases and 3 bases, there was a span of 8 bases. The germline CDR1 and CDR2 sequences are MNHEY and SVGEGT. CDR3 length: 12 amino acids. CDR3 amino acids: CASSPRDYEQYF. In nucleotides, the CDR3 is TGTGCCAGCAGTCCCCGGGACTACGAGCAGTACTTC.

This clonotype was recorded once. A much larger clonotype is one base distant, so this may be a read error. The V call is TRBV5-6, the J call TRBJ2-1; D may be TRBD2 (6 bases). The ends were cut back, 2 bases at V and 6 bases at J, with 15 bases in the middle. The CDR3 covers 15 residues. Germline V CDR1 and CDR2: SGHDT, YYEEEE. In DNA form, the CDR3 reads TGTGCCAGCAGCTTACTCGGGAGTAAGCGCAATGAGCAGTTCTTC. Protein: CASSLLGSKRNEQFF.

This clonotype was detected only a few times. The V gene is TRBV27, the J gene TRBJ1-5; D not resolved. The germline V gene encodes CDR1 MNHEY and CDR2 SMNVEV (reference sequence). The CDR3 is 15 residues long. Trimming cost V 1 base and J 4 bases, with 11 bases left between them. CDR3 protein: CASSLFPTANQPQHF. As DNA, the CDR3 is TGTGCCAGCAGTTTATTCCCGACGGCGAATCAGCCCCAGCATTTT.

This clonotype was counted many times. The V call is TRBV10-3, the J call TRBJ2-7; D uncertain. The germline V gene has CDR1 ENHRY and CDR2 SYGVKD. The germline V and J ends were trimmed by 0 bases and 7 bases, with 7 bases remaining between them. The CDR3 covers 12 residues. The CDR3 here is CAISESVGEQYF. The CDR3 bases are TGTGCCATCAGTGAGTCGGTCGGGGAGCAGTACTTC.

The V call is TRBV4-1, the J call TRBJ2-7, with TRBD1 matching over 11 bases. J lost 4 bases, V lost 3 bases, and 5 bases had no gene match. This CDR3 has 15 residues. Germline CDR1 is MGHRA and CDR2 is YSYEKL. CDR3 sequence (DNA): TGCGCCAGCAGCCAGGGACAGGGGGTCGGTTACGAGCAGTACTTC. Encoded protein: CASSQGQGVGYEQYF.

The chain couples TRBV7-2 to TRBJ2-2; 11 bases agree with TRBD1. The germline CDR1 and CDR2 sequences are SGHTA and FQGNSA. Trimming removed 5 bases from V and 2 bases from J; junction bases left unmatched: 7. The CDR3 sequence is 17 residues long. The CDR3 sequence: CASSRMGQGVNTGELFF. The CDR3, as DNA: TGTGCCAGCAGCCGAATGGGACAGGGGGTAAACACCGGGGAGCTGTTTTTT. Drawing the rest from reference TRBV7-2 and TRBJ2-2, the complete variable domain is GAGVSQSPSNKVTEKGKDVELRCDPISGHTALYWYRQSLGQGLEFLIYFQGNSAPDKSGLPSDRFSAERTGGSVSTLTIQRTQQEDSAVYLCASSRMGQGVNTGELFFGEGSRLTVL.

The chain recombines TRBV20-1 with TRBJ2-3; 14 positions agree with TRBD2. The CDR3 is 16 amino acids. With 6 bases clipped from V and 4 bases from J, the junction kept 9 bases outside the gene matches. Germline lookup yields CDR1 DFQATT and CDR2 SNEGSKA (reference sequence). Here the CDR3 DNA reads TGCAGTGCCATAGGGACTAGCGGGAGTGCGGCAGATACGCAGTATTTT. It codes for CSAIGTSGSAADTQYF.

As for this clonotype: A single base separates this from a much larger clone, so it may be a read error. V and J are TRBV5-1 and TRBJ2-5; D gene uncertain. The CDR3 covers 14 residues. Germline assignment: CDR1 SGHRS and CDR2 YFSETQ. CDR3 sequence: CASSLGWAQETQCF. The CDR3 DNA reads as TGCGCCAGCAGCTTGGGTTGGGCCCAAGAGACCCAGTGCTTC.

There are a few counts of this clonotype. The chain couples TRBV11-2 to TRBJ2-1; D not resolved. The germline V and J ends were trimmed by 5 bases and 3 bases, with 14 bases remaining between them. Germline V gene data show CDR1 as SGHAT and CDR2 as FQNNGV. The CDR3 has 15 amino acids. The CDR3 DNA reads TGTGCCAGCAGCCCCGTTGACGGAATCTACAATGAGCAGTTCTTC. It specifies CASSPVDGIYNEQFF.

This clonotype was counted many times. The CDR3 region has the DNA TGTGCCAGCAGCCAAGTTTATACGCAGTATTTT. Protein sequence: CASSQVYTQYF. The J gene is TRBJ2-3, the V gene TRBV14; D unresolved. Trimming shortened V by 1 base and J by 7 bases, and 3 bases separated the two germline ends. Germline V lookup: CDR1 SGHDN, CDR2 FVKESK. This CDR3 region has 11 residues. Filled out from reference TRBV14 and TRBJ2-3, the complete variable domain reads EAGVTQFPSHSVIEKGQTVTLRCDPISGHDNLYWYRRVMGKEIKFLLHFVKESKQDESGMPNNRFLAERTGGTYSTLKVQPAELEDSGVYFCASSQVYTQYFGPGTRLTVL.

This clonotype showed up just a few times. This chain connects TRBV6-5 to TRBJ2-7, with a tentative D call TRBD2 (6 bases). The CDR3 covers 13 residues. The germline V gene encodes CDR1 MNHEY and CDR2 SVGAGI. Trimming removed 2 bases from V and 5 bases from J, with 10 bases in between. The CDR3 region is CASSYRGGNEQYF. The CDR3 DNA is TGTGCCAGCAGTTACAGGGGCGGGAACGAGCAGTACTTC.

The rearrangement links TRBV18 to TRBJ1-1; D is ambiguous. V dropped 0 bases and J dropped 1 base, with 9 bases sitting between them. CDR1 is KGHSH and CDR2 is LQKENI in the germline V gene. The CDR3 contains 15 residues. CDR3 sequence: CASSPPFVRNTEAFF. In DNA form, the CDR3 reads TGTGCCAGCTCACCACCGTTTGTACGGAACACTGAAGCTTTCTTT.

This rearrangement joins TRBV7-9 to TRBJ1-1; weak D call: TRBD1 (5 bases). The CDR3 sequence is 14 residues long. V was clipped by 5 bases and J by 4 bases, with 14 bases between them. In germline, CDR1 is SEHNR, CDR2 FQNEAQ (reference sequence). CDR3: CASSPTGGFTEAFF. In DNA, the CDR3 is TGTGCCAGCAGCCCCACTGGGGGTTTCACTGAAGCTTTCTTT.

There are a few counts of this clonotype. The chain couples TRBV30 to TRBJ2-7; 8 bases agree with TRBD1. The CDR3 spans 13 residues. Trimming removed 1 base from V and 4 bases from J; junction bases left unmatched: 3. CDR1 and CDR2 (germline): GTSNPN, SVGIG (reference sequence). CDR3 sequence: CAWSGQGAYEQYF. The CDR3 bases are TGTGCCTGGAGTGGGCAGGGGGCGTACGAGCAGTACTTC.

The rearrangement uses TRBV6-2 or TRBV6-3 and TRBJ2-7; D perhaps matches TRBD1 (6 bases). V was cut by 2 bases and J by 0 bases, with 17 bases left in between. Germline V gene data show CDR1 as MNHEY and CDR2 as SVGEGT. The CDR3 spans 17 residues. The CDR3 here is CASSYPLSGTPSYEQYF. The CDR3 DNA sequence: TGTGCCAGCAGTTACCCCTTGTCAGGGACACCCTCCTACGAGCAGTACTTC.